This is a list of T cell receptor beta chains from one sample in a study of vaccination and CD4 T cells after COVID-19. MiXCR was run by TCRdb on the PCR reads, yielding one entry per CDR3 protein. There are some 8,900 distinct CDR3 sequences in the sample; about 35% occur only once, and approximately 8% lies in the top ten. No antigen has been assigned to these receptors. Material: CD4+ T cells from blood, cultured in vitro. These receptors were collected from a human donor in good health. Each CDR3 is given with its conserved first and last residue. The D gene is left open where the match is weak. Clone sizes are given selectively: once, few, many, or a class where the clone is expanded.

j_gene: TRBJ2-5
d_gene: NA
v_gene: TRBV28
abundance: NA
CDR3aa: CASSLVRLPPQETQYF
CDR3nt: TGTGCCAGCAGCCTTGTGCGTTTACCTCCCCAAGAGACCCAGTACTTC

j_gene: TRBJ2-7
d_gene: NA
v_gene: TRBV29-1
abundance: NA
CDR3aa: CSVGRSSYEQYF
CDR3nt: TGCAGCGTTGGTCGCAGCTCCTACGAGCAGTACTTC

j_gene: TRBJ1-5
d_gene: NA
v_gene: TRBV19
abundance: once
CDR3aa: CASSIQGRQGWGHNQPQHF
CDR3nt: TGTGCCAGTAGTATTCAAGGGCGCCAAGGGTGGGGGCACAATCAGCCCCAGCATTTT

j_gene: TRBJ2-7
d_gene: NA
v_gene: TRBV28
abundance: NA
CDR3aa: CASTPGYEQYF
CDR3nt: TGTGCCAGCACCCCTGGATACGAGCAGTACTTC

j_gene: TRBJ2-7
d_gene: NA
v_gene: TRBV7-9
abundance: NA
CDR3aa: CASSPGTRGLYEQYF
CDR3nt: TGTGCCAGCAGCCCTGGGACACGGGGCCTTTACGAGCAGTACTTC

j_gene: TRBJ2-5
d_gene: TRBD1
v_gene: TRBV24-1
abundance: few
CDR3aa: CATSDYRDRGETQYF
CDR3nt: TGTGCCACCAGTGATTACCGGGACAGGGGAGAGACCCAGTACTTC

j_gene: TRBJ1-2
d_gene: TRBD1
v_gene: TRBV20-1
abundance: medium-sized
CDR3aa: CSARGGTGGQDF
CDR3nt: TGCAGTGCTAGAGGGGGGACAGGGGGGCAGGACTTC

j_gene: TRBJ2-5
d_gene: TRBD2
v_gene: TRBV7-2
abundance: NA
CDR3aa: CASSTWTSGSKETQYF
CDR3nt: TGTGCCAGCAGCACATGGACTAGCGGGAGTAAAGAGACCCAGTACTTC

j_gene: TRBJ1-2
d_gene: NA
v_gene: TRBV19
abundance: few
CDR3aa: CASIGYTF
CDR3nt: TGTGCCAGTATTGGCTACACCTTC

j_gene: TRBJ2-1
d_gene: NA
v_gene: TRBV7-9
abundance: NA
CDR3aa: CASSALDEQFF
CDR3nt: TGTGCCAGCAGCGCACTCGATGAGCAGTTCTTC

j_gene: TRBJ2-2
d_gene: NA
v_gene: TRBV2
abundance: large
CDR3aa: CASAAVGGELFF
CDR3nt: TGTGCCAGCGCGGCCGTCGGCGGGGAGCTGTTTTTT

j_gene: TRBJ2-3
d_gene: NA
v_gene: TRBV6-1
abundance: NA
CDR3aa: CASKMALRVTADTQYF
CDR3nt: TGTGCCAGCAAAATGGCCCTAAGGGTTACGGCAGATACGCAGTATTTT

j_gene: TRBJ2-6
d_gene: NA
v_gene: TRBV15
abundance: NA
CDR3aa: CATSRGTSGANVLTF
CDR3nt: TGTGCCACCAGCCGAGGCACCTCTGGGGCCAACGTCCTGACTTTC

j_gene: TRBJ1-2
d_gene: NA
v_gene: TRBV6-1
abundance: NA
CDR3aa: CASSEARSANYGYTF
CDR3nt: TGTGCCAGCAGTGAAGCGCGGTCCGCTAACTATGGCTACACCTTC

j_gene: TRBJ2-1
d_gene: NA
v_gene: TRBV7-3
abundance: once
CDR3aa: CASSFGSGPDLSYNEQFF
CDR3nt: TGTGCCAGCAGCTTCGGGTCAGGACCTGACCTTTCCTACAATGAGCAGTTCTTC

j_gene: TRBJ2-6
d_gene: NA
v_gene: TRBV20-1
abundance: NA
CDR3aa: CSARHLRGANVLTF
CDR3nt: TGCAGTGCTAGGCACTTAAGAGGGGCCAACGTCCTGACTTTC

j_gene: TRBJ1-2
d_gene: NA
v_gene: TRBV7-2
abundance: NA
CDR3aa: CANRPVGGGYTF
CDR3nt: TGTGCCAATAGGCCGGTGGGGGGGGGCTACACCTTC

j_gene: TRBJ2-7
d_gene: NA
v_gene: TRBV28
abundance: NA
CDR3aa: CASSLTQGTSNEQYF
CDR3nt: TGTGCCAGCAGTTTAACCCAGGGGACCTCCAACGAGCAGTACTTC

j_gene: TRBJ2-7
d_gene: TRBD2
v_gene: TRBV7-9
abundance: NA
CDR3aa: CASSLESGSYEQYF
CDR3nt: TGTGCCAGCTCCCTAGAGAGCGGGAGTTACGAGCAGTACTTC

j_gene: TRBJ2-7
d_gene: TRBD1
v_gene: TRBV10-3
abundance: few
CDR3aa: CACIPGGSSYEQYF
CDR3nt: TGTGCCTGCATCCCAGGGGGCAGCTCCTACGAGCAGTACTTC

j_gene: TRBJ1-2
d_gene: NA
v_gene: TRBV6-2/TRBV6-3
abundance: few
CDR3aa: CASSYGRNYGYTF
CDR3nt: TGTGCCAGCAGTTACGGGCGGAACTATGGCTACACCTTC

j_gene: TRBJ1-2
d_gene: NA
v_gene: TRBV20-1
abundance: few
CDR3aa: CSARDPNGDGYTF
CDR3nt: TGCAGTGCTAGAGATCCCAACGGGGATGGCTACACCTTC

j_gene: TRBJ1-2
d_gene: NA
v_gene: TRBV19
abundance: few
CDR3aa: CASRTDLRGYTF
CDR3nt: TGTGCCAGTAGGACGGATTTGAGAGGCTACACCTTC

j_gene: TRBJ1-2
d_gene: TRBD1
v_gene: TRBV12-5
abundance: NA
CDR3aa: CASGLVPGQGYGYTF
CDR3nt: TGTGCTAGTGGTTTGGTCCCGGGACAGGGATATGGCTACACCTTC

j_gene: TRBJ2-7
d_gene: NA
v_gene: TRBV19
abundance: once
CDR3aa: CASSIRPRDEQYF
CDR3nt: TGTGCCAGTAGTATACGTCCGAGGGACGAGCAGTACTTC

j_gene: TRBJ1-5
d_gene: TRBD1
v_gene: TRBV12-3/TRBV12-4
abundance: NA
CDR3aa: CASSSQGPNQPQHF
CDR3nt: TGTGCCAGCAGTTCACAGGGGCCCAATCAGCCCCAGCATTTT

j_gene: TRBJ2-7
d_gene: TRBD2
v_gene: TRBV5-4
abundance: few
CDR3aa: CASSSGRARSSWYEQYF
CDR3nt: TGTGCCAGCAGCAGCGGGAGGGCCCGGTCTTCATGGTACGAGCAGTACTTC

j_gene: TRBJ1-1
d_gene: NA
v_gene: TRBV6-1
abundance: few
CDR3aa: CASEKMDDTEAFF
CDR3nt: TGTGCCAGCGAAAAGATGGACGACACTGAAGCTTTCTTT

j_gene: TRBJ2-1
d_gene: NA
v_gene: TRBV6-5
abundance: once
CDR3aa: CASSLTSSSYNEQFF
CDR3nt: TGTGCCAGCAGTTTGACGTCGAGCTCCTACAATGAGCAGTTCTTC

j_gene: TRBJ1-2
d_gene: NA
v_gene: TRBV12-3/TRBV12-4
abundance: NA
CDR3aa: CASTAGGRIYGYTF
CDR3nt: TGTGCCAGCACCGCGGGGGGAAGAATCTATGGCTACACCTTC

j_gene: TRBJ1-1
d_gene: NA
v_gene: TRBV6-5
abundance: NA
CDR3aa: CASSYKSGEAFF
CDR3nt: TGTGCCAGCAGTTATAAGAGTGGTGAAGCTTTCTTT

j_gene: TRBJ2-7
d_gene: NA
v_gene: TRBV27
abundance: NA
CDR3aa: CASSLMASGEQYF
CDR3nt: TGTGCCAGCAGTTTAATGGCCTCGGGGGAGCAGTACTTC

j_gene: TRBJ2-7
d_gene: TRBD2
v_gene: TRBV7-6
abundance: NA
CDR3aa: CASSPRAGDEQYF
CDR3nt: TGTGCCAGCAGCCCCCGTGCGGGAGACGAGCAGTACTTC

j_gene: TRBJ2-7
d_gene: TRBD1
v_gene: TRBV10-3
abundance: few
CDR3aa: CAISASGGGYEQYF
CDR3nt: TGTGCCATCAGTGCTTCAGGGGGCGGATACGAGCAGTACTTC

j_gene: TRBJ2-2
d_gene: TRBD1
v_gene: TRBV20-1
abundance: few
CDR3aa: CSARDPDRDHTGELFF
CDR3nt: TGCAGTGCTAGAGATCCCGACAGGGACCACACCGGGGAGCTGTTTTTT

j_gene: TRBJ2-3
d_gene: NA
v_gene: TRBV7-3
abundance: NA
CDR3aa: CASSLWASGTDTQYF
CDR3nt: TGTGCCAGCAGCTTATGGGCTAGCGGCACAGATACGCAGTATTTT